This T cell receptor beta chain was recovered during a study of T cell changes during pregnancy in multiple sclerosis. Germline lookup yields CDR1 SGDLS and CDR2 YYNGEE. The CDR3 runs 15 residues. V dropped 4 bases and J dropped 0 bases, with 11 bases sitting between them. TCRdb's copy holds only in-frame clones and misses some; the assay was immunoSEQ multiplex PCR. Here the sample spans 65,000 to 95,000 clones, more than 85% being singletons. The chain uses TRBV9 and TRBJ1-3, with D uncertain. The sequence was obtained from a female donor in good health, enrolled as a control in a pregnancy study. Here the sequenced sample was peripheral blood, taken after pregnancy. In DNA form, the CDR3 reads TGTGCCAGCAGCAATCAGAGACTCTCTGGAAACACCATATATTTT. Amino acids: CASSNQRLSGNTIYF.